Listed below are T cell receptor beta chains from one sample, sequenced in a study of T cell responses to AZD1222 COVID-19 vaccine. Only in-frame clones appear in the TCRdb table, and some are missing; sequencing was by immunoSEQ multiplex PCR. The sample carries about 120,000 clones, approximately 86% recorded once. The sequences come from peripheral blood, collected 28 days after the second AZD1222 dose. The receptors shown here come from an adult who received the AZD1222 COVID-19 vaccine. The CDR3 runs from the conserved cysteine through the conserved F or W. The order of the fields is CDR3 protein, CDR3 DNA, clone size, D gene, J gene, V gene. D genes are given only for firm matches. Clone size is not always given. Where it is, it says once, few, many or a class for expanded clones.

CDR3 protein: CASSYQPTVRGDTQYF; CDR3 DNA: TGCGCCAGCAGCTATCAGCCGACAGTAAGAGGGGATACGCAGTATTTT; clone size: -; D gene: -; J gene: TRBJ2-3; V gene: TRBV4-1
CDR3 protein: CASRRRAESNQPQHF; CDR3 DNA: TGTGCCAGCAGACGTCGGGCGGAGAGCAATCAGCCCCAGCATTTT; clone size: -; D gene: -; J gene: TRBJ1-5; V gene: TRBV7-8
CDR3 protein: CASSLVGGTDNSPLHF; CDR3 DNA: TGTGCCAGCAGTCTAGTCGGAGGGACAGATAATTCACCCCTCCACTTT; clone size: once; D gene: TRBD1; J gene: TRBJ1-6; V gene: TRBV27
CDR3 protein: CASSGYRGYGEQYF; CDR3 DNA: TGTGCCAGCAGTGGCTACAGGGGCTACGGCGAGCAGTACTTC; clone size: -; D gene: TRBD1; J gene: TRBJ2-7; V gene: TRBV9
CDR3 protein: CASSLGPSSGNTIYF; CDR3 DNA: TGTGCCAGCAGCTTAGGACCGAGCTCTGGAAACACCATATATTTT; clone size: once; D gene: -; J gene: TRBJ1-3; V gene: TRBV7-9
CDR3 protein: CASGLKVLGLSSNQPQHF; CDR3 DNA: TGTGCTAGTGGTTTGAAGGTTCTGGGTTTATCGAGCAATCAGCCCCAGCATTTT; clone size: -; D gene: -; J gene: TRBJ1-5; V gene: TRBV12-5
CDR3 protein: CASSSVDGGNEKLFF; CDR3 DNA: TGCGCCAGCAGCTCAGTAGACGGTGGTAATGAAAAACTGTTTTTT; clone size: once; D gene: -; J gene: TRBJ1-4; V gene: TRBV5-1
CDR3 protein: CAWSTGQGNTEAFF; CDR3 DNA: TGTGCCTGGAGTACCGGACAGGGGAATACTGAAGCTTTCTTT; clone size: -; D gene: TRBD1; J gene: TRBJ1-1; V gene: TRBV30
CDR3 protein: CAITGGLGNTIYF; CDR3 DNA: TGTGCCATCACCGGGGGCCTTGGAAACACCATATATTTT; clone size: -; D gene: -; J gene: TRBJ1-3; V gene: TRBV28
CDR3 protein: CASSYSNGWEQYF; CDR3 DNA: TGTGCCAGCAGTTACTCGAACGGGTGGGAGCAGTACTTC; clone size: -; D gene: -; J gene: TRBJ2-7; V gene: TRBV6-5
CDR3 protein: CASSPGQVASGYTF; CDR3 DNA: TGTGCCAGCTCGCCTGGACAGGTGGCCTCAGGCTACACCTTC; clone size: few; D gene: TRBD1; J gene: TRBJ1-2; V gene: TRBV18
CDR3 protein: CASSQDWAGLETQYF; CDR3 DNA: TGCGCCAGCAGCCAAGATTGGGCCGGTCTGGAGACCCAGTACTTC; clone size: -; D gene: -; J gene: TRBJ2-5; V gene: TRBV4-3
CDR3 protein: CASSVQIYEQYF; CDR3 DNA: TGTGCCAGCAGTGTTCAGATCTACGAGCAGTACTTC; clone size: -; D gene: -; J gene: TRBJ2-7; V gene: TRBV2
CDR3 protein: CASSPFPTSGGYTF; CDR3 DNA: TGTGCCAGCAGTCCGTTCCCTACTTCGGGCGGCTACACCTTC; clone size: -; D gene: -; J gene: TRBJ1-2; V gene: TRBV6-5
CDR3 protein: CASSLEVRRSSYEQYF; CDR3 DNA: TGTGCCAGCAGCTTAGAAGTCAGGAGGAGCTCCTACGAGCAGTACTTC; clone size: once; D gene: -; J gene: TRBJ2-7; V gene: TRBV11-2
CDR3 protein: CASSQEETQYF; CDR3 DNA: TGTGCCAGCAGCCAAGAAGAGACCCAGTACTTC; clone size: -; D gene: -; J gene: TRBJ2-5; V gene: TRBV3-1/TRBV3-2
CDR3 protein: CASSPRDRADYGYTF; CDR3 DNA: TGTGCCAGTAGTCCGCGGGACAGGGCGGACTATGGCTACACCTTC; clone size: -; D gene: TRBD1; J gene: TRBJ1-2; V gene: TRBV19
CDR3 protein: CASSLRGPNTEAFF; CDR3 DNA: TGTGCCAGCAGTCTAAGGGGTCCAAACACTGAAGCTTTCTTT; clone size: -; D gene: -; J gene: TRBJ1-1; V gene: TRBV6-5
CDR3 protein: CATADRQNTEAFF; CDR3 DNA: TGTGCCACCGCGGACAGACAGAACACTGAAGCTTTCTTT; clone size: -; D gene: -; J gene: TRBJ1-1; V gene: TRBV19
CDR3 protein: CASNTRVTEAFF; CDR3 DNA: TGTGCCAGCAACACGAGAGTGACTGAAGCTTTCTTT; clone size: -; D gene: -; J gene: TRBJ1-1; V gene: TRBV6-5
CDR3 protein: CAISDTSLETQYF; CDR3 DNA: TGTGCCATCAGCGACACGTCCCTAGAGACCCAGTACTTC; clone size: -; D gene: -; J gene: TRBJ2-5; V gene: TRBV10-3
CDR3 protein: CASSAQGSARMGELFF; CDR3 DNA: TGTGCCAGCAGCGCCCAAGGTAGCGCCCGAATGGGGGAGCTGTTTTTT; clone size: -; D gene: -; J gene: TRBJ2-2; V gene: TRBV9
CDR3 protein: CASSNEQGGTEAFF; CDR3 DNA: TGTGCCAGCAGTAACGAACAGGGCGGCACTGAAGCTTTCTTT; clone size: -; D gene: -; J gene: TRBJ1-1; V gene: TRBV28
CDR3 protein: CASSAGASVDTEAFF; CDR3 DNA: TGTGCCAGCAGCGCAGGAGCGTCTGTGGACACTGAAGCTTTCTTT; clone size: -; D gene: -; J gene: TRBJ1-1; V gene: TRBV9
CDR3 protein: CASSSPRQGGLNIQYF; CDR3 DNA: TGTGCCAGCAGTTCGCCCCGGCAGGGGGGGTTGAACATTCAGTACTTC; clone size: -; D gene: -; J gene: TRBJ2-4; V gene: TRBV28
CDR3 protein: CASSIERASGDLAKNIQYF; CDR3 DNA: TGTGCCAGTAGTATCGAGAGGGCTAGCGGGGATCTAGCCAAAAACATTCAGTACTTC; clone size: few; D gene: TRBD2; J gene: TRBJ2-4; V gene: TRBV19
CDR3 protein: CASSVSPSRTGELFF; CDR3 DNA: TGTGCCAGCAGCGTGAGTCCTAGCAGGACCGGGGAGCTGTTTTTT; clone size: -; D gene: -; J gene: TRBJ2-2; V gene: TRBV9
CDR3 protein: CASSVAAGGNNEQFF; CDR3 DNA: TGTGCCAGCAGCGTAGCAGCGGGGGGGAACAATGAGCAGTTCTTC; clone size: -; D gene: TRBD2; J gene: TRBJ2-1; V gene: TRBV9
CDR3 protein: CACLKPVNTEAFF; CDR3 DNA: TGTGCCTGCCTGAAGCCGGTGAACACTGAAGCTTTCTTT; clone size: -; D gene: -; J gene: TRBJ1-1; V gene: TRBV30
CDR3 protein: CASSPLDPTGTDTQYF; CDR3 DNA: TGTGCCAGCTCACCATTGGACCCCACGGGGACAGATACGCAGTATTTT; clone size: -; D gene: -; J gene: TRBJ2-3; V gene: TRBV18
CDR3 protein: CASSNPGLANTGELFF; CDR3 DNA: TGTGCCAGTAGTAATCCGGGACTAGCGAACACCGGGGAGCTGTTTTTT; clone size: -; D gene: TRBD2; J gene: TRBJ2-2; V gene: TRBV19
CDR3 protein: CASSSGQGNLYEQYF; CDR3 DNA: TGCGCCAGCAGCTCGGGACAGGGCAACCTCTACGAGCAGTACTTC; clone size: -; D gene: TRBD1; J gene: TRBJ2-7; V gene: TRBV5-1
CDR3 protein: CASSPFEGGKETQYF; CDR3 DNA: TGTGCCAGCAGCCCCTTCGAGGGGGGAAAAGAGACCCAGTACTTC; clone size: -; D gene: -; J gene: TRBJ2-5; V gene: TRBV9
CDR3 protein: CASSIAGLVGGYTF; CDR3 DNA: TGTGCCAGTAGTATTGCAGGGTTGGTGGGTGGCTACACCTTC; clone size: -; D gene: -; J gene: TRBJ1-2; V gene: TRBV19
CDR3 protein: CASSIGAERNTEAFF; CDR3 DNA: TGTGCCAGTAGTATAGGAGCAGAACGAAACACTGAAGCTTTCTTT; clone size: once; D gene: -; J gene: TRBJ1-1; V gene: TRBV19
CDR3 protein: CASSAGLAAYEQYF; CDR3 DNA: TGTGCCAGCAGCGCAGGACTGGCGGCCTACGAGCAGTACTTC; clone size: few; D gene: -; J gene: TRBJ2-7; V gene: TRBV7-8
CDR3 protein: CASSIEDRYYEQYF; CDR3 DNA: TGTGCCAGTAGTATAGAAGACAGATACTACGAGCAGTACTTC; clone size: -; D gene: -; J gene: TRBJ2-7; V gene: TRBV19
CDR3 protein: CASSSWGNTEAFF; CDR3 DNA: TGTGCCAGCAGTAGTTGGGGGAACACTGAAGCTTTCTTT; clone size: -; D gene: -; J gene: TRBJ1-1; V gene: TRBV27
CDR3 protein: CSVEEPGAPYEQYF; CDR3 DNA: TGCAGCGTTGAAGAGCCAGGGGCCCCCTACGAGCAGTACTTC; clone size: -; D gene: -; J gene: TRBJ2-7; V gene: TRBV29-1
CDR3 protein: CASSATSIYGYTF; CDR3 DNA: TGTGCCAGCAGTGCAACCTCAATCTATGGCTACACCTTC; clone size: -; D gene: -; J gene: TRBJ1-2; V gene: TRBV2
CDR3 protein: CASSLLRVAGELFF; CDR3 DNA: TGTGCCAGCAGCTTGTTGAGGGTGGCCGGGGAGCTGTTTTTT; clone size: -; D gene: -; J gene: TRBJ2-2; V gene: TRBV5-6
CDR3 protein: CASSYEGAKNIQYF; CDR3 DNA: TGTGCCAGCAGTTACGAGGGAGCCAAAAACATTCAGTACTTC; clone size: -; D gene: -; J gene: TRBJ2-4; V gene: TRBV6-6
CDR3 protein: CSVEDRRTSGGGAEQYF; CDR3 DNA: TGCAGCGTTGAAGATCGGCGGACTAGCGGGGGGGGAGCCGAGCAGTACTTC; clone size: -; D gene: TRBD2; J gene: TRBJ2-7; V gene: TRBV29-1
CDR3 protein: CSAGETYGYTF; CDR3 DNA: TGCAGTGCTGGGGAGACCTATGGCTACACCTTC; clone size: -; D gene: -; J gene: TRBJ1-2; V gene: TRBV20-1